This T cell receptor (beta chain) was identified in a study of PD-L1 blockade in urothelial cancer. Study-level findings and limits: More expansion of tumor-associated blood clones, seen at 3 weeks, marked durable-benefit patients.

Repertoires were generated with immunoSEQ multiplex PCR, while TCRdb's copy carries only in-frame clones and drops some. The sample consists of 38,000 or so clones, about 83% of them appearing once. Between 1 and 8 samples, pretreatment and on-treatment, were given by each patient. A word on this clone: The antigen remains unidentified.

Sample: PBMCs, taken around atezolizumab (anti-PD-L1) treatment. This receptor was taken from a man aged 55-75 years with urothelial cancer.

The CDR3 spells CASKDNMNTEAFF. The CDR3 DNA follows: TGTGCCAGCAAGGACAACATGAACACTGAAGCTTTCTTT. The chain links TRBV2 to TRBJ1-1; tentatively, D is TRBD1 (5 bases). The germline V and J ends were trimmed by 7 bases and 0 bases, with 9 bases remaining between them. The germline gives CDR1 SNHLY, CDR2 FYNNEI. The CDR3 runs to 13 residues.